This T cell receptor (beta chain) comes out of a study of blood T cell repertoires in COVID-19. Study-wide background: The United States, Italy and Spain supplied acute and convalescent COVID-19 samples.

The method was immunoSEQ multiplex PCR; TCRdb's version includes in-frame clones alone and lacks a portion of them. There are more than 150,000 clones in the sample; 80% to 85% occur only once, and roughly 14% lies in the top ten. The specimen sequenced was peripheral blood. The TCR sequence derives from a man younger than 35 with active or convalescent COVID-19.

The CDR3 region is CASSLGATETQYF. CDR3 nucleotides: TGTGCCAGCAGCTTAGGAGCAACGGAGACCCAGTACTTC. V and J are TRBV7-9 and TRBJ2-5; D is unresolved. V lost 1 base, J lost 5 bases, and 8 bases lay in between. Germline CDR1 and CDR2: SEHNR and FQNEAQ (reference sequence). CDR3 length: 13 residues.